This is a list of T cell receptor beta chains from one sample in a study of radiation and T cells in renal cell carcinoma. The method was immunoSEQ multiplex PCR; TCRdb's version includes in-frame clones alone and lacks a portion of them. The table shows under 100,000 clones, with more than 65% occurring only once. Sequenced here: blood, sampled from a patient whose treatment included radiotherapy and nephrectomy. The source of these receptors is a man aged 60 to 69 with renal cell carcinoma. CDR3s include the opening cysteine and the closing phenylalanine or tryptophan. A D gene is named only where the DNA matches it firmly.

v_gene: TRBV19
d_gene: TRBD1
j_gene: TRBJ2-7
CDR3aa: CASSISTGVRYEQYF

v_gene: TRBV4-1
d_gene: -
j_gene: TRBJ2-1
CDR3aa: CASNRANLATYNEQFF

v_gene: TRBV7-2
d_gene: TRBD2
j_gene: TRBJ2-7
CDR3aa: CASSPLPSGRTYYEQYF

v_gene: TRBV21-1
d_gene: -
j_gene: TRBJ1-2
CDR3aa: CASSTKWGGLPYGYTF

v_gene: TRBV7-6
d_gene: -
j_gene: TRBJ2-7
CDR3aa: CASSPENRGPYEQYF

v_gene: TRBV27
d_gene: TRBD1
j_gene: TRBJ1-2
CDR3aa: CASSTVTGERGRGYTF

v_gene: TRBV28
d_gene: -
j_gene: TRBJ2-2
CDR3aa: CASRVATGELFF

v_gene: TRBV5-1
d_gene: -
j_gene: TRBJ1-4
CDR3aa: CASSLSTAANEKLFF

v_gene: TRBV5-6
d_gene: -
j_gene: TRBJ2-2
CDR3aa: CASSSWDRPYTGELFF

v_gene: TRBV27
d_gene: -
j_gene: TRBJ2-6
CDR3aa: CASRVSGANVLTF

v_gene: TRBV5-1
d_gene: -
j_gene: TRBJ1-1
CDR3aa: CVSAGQNTEAFF

v_gene: TRBV18
d_gene: -
j_gene: TRBJ2-1
CDR3aa: CASSPAGNEQFF

v_gene: TRBV7-2
d_gene: -
j_gene: TRBJ2-5
CDR3aa: CASSLDPDPPTQYF

v_gene: TRBV7-9
d_gene: TRBD1
j_gene: TRBJ1-2
CDR3aa: CASSAGTAKNYGYTF

v_gene: TRBV19
d_gene: TRBD2
j_gene: TRBJ2-7
CDR3aa: CASRGLARWGVYEQYF

v_gene: TRBV5-4
d_gene: -
j_gene: TRBJ1-2
CDR3aa: CASSLSRESGYTF

v_gene: TRBV27
d_gene: -
j_gene: TRBJ2-7
CDR3aa: CASSSPTGEQYF